This TCR beta chain is from a study of T cells after yellow fever vaccination. Notes on the study in general: Weaker, the secondary response peaked sooner, at day 5 versus 15. Researchers noted that a small share of clonotypes showed up in both CD4 and CD8 compartments.

5'RACE template switching generated TCR cDNA, adding a universal primer site and UMIs. TCRdb passed the 5' RACE reads through MiXCR, listing each CDR3 protein once. The top ten clones hold roughly 0.77% of a sample with approximately 140,000 distinct CDR3 sequences, 7.7% of them seen once. This clonotype was detected many times. Its antigen is unidentified. The CDR3 is made up of 13 amino acids. The V gene's germline CDR1 is LNHNV and CDR2 YYDKDF (reference sequence). V was trimmed by 4 bases and J by 2 bases, leaving 7 bases between them. The J gene is TRBJ2-3, the V gene TRBV15; D unclear. This clonotype was obtained from a man aged 30 to 39 who received the YFV17D yellow fever vaccine. The sample consisted of CD4+ T cells sorted from PBMCs, taken 5 days after the yellow fever booster vaccination. The CDR3 DNA is TGTGCCACCAGCAATTTGTTCACAGATACGCAGTATTTT. It encodes CATSNLFTDTQYF.